These 9 T cell receptor beta chains share one sample of origin, sequenced in a study of cytomegalovirus exposure and HLA in healthy donors. PCR used 60 Vbeta primers and 13 Jbeta primers. Libraries were prepared by immunoSEQ multiplex PCR; TCRdb keeps only in-frame clonotypes and omits some of them. The sample holds fewer than 35,000 clones, approximately 87% seen once. Source material: PBMCs. Receptor source: a boy aged 5-17 years in good health and CMV-seronegative.

The chain recombines TRBV11-2 with TRBJ2-7; 7 nucleotides match TRBD1. Germline CDR1 reads SGHAT; CDR2 reads FQNNGV. CDR3 length: 16 residues. The V segment lost 0 bases and the J segment 0 bases; nucleotides outside the gene matches: 5. CDR3 in DNA: TGTGCCAGCAGCTTAGATCGGGACAGTATCTCCTACGAGCAGTACTTC. Protein sequence: CASSLDRDSISYEQYF.

V usage is TRBV6-6 and J usage is TRBJ2-5, with D possibly being TRBD1 (6 bases). Between the trimmed V and J ends, which lost 5 bases and 6 bases, there was a span of 19 bases. Germline values: CDR1 MNHNY, CDR2 SVGAGI (reference sequence). CDR3 length: 15 residues. The CDR3 reads CASSQGSRTVQTQYF. CDR3 coding DNA: TGTGCCAGCAGTCAGGGGTCACGGACAGTACAGACCCAGTACTTC.

The chain recombines TRBV27 with TRBJ1-6, with 9 bases lining up with TRBD1. Germline loops: CDR1 MNHEY, CDR2 SMNVEV (reference sequence). After removal of 6 bases from V and 9 bases from J, the junction contained 18 bases not matched to a gene. The CDR3 has 18 amino acids. The CDR3 is CASSSTVPGQGRFSPLHF. The CDR3 DNA follows: TGTGCCAGCAGCTCAACCGTCCCGGGACAGGGACGATTTTCACCCCTCCACTTT.

CDR3 bases: TGCAGCGTTGTTAAGGGGCTTTACACTGAAGCTTTCTTT. Translating it yields CSVVKGLYTEAFF. The genes are TRBV29-1 and TRBJ1-1, with D perhaps matching TRBD1 (5 bases). This CDR3 has 13 residues. Germline V gene lookup returns CDR1 SQVTM and CDR2 ANQGSEA. Deletions cut 4 bases from V and 3 bases from J, with 12 bases between.

This chain connects TRBV30 to TRBJ1-5; D unresolved. Trimming shortened V by 0 bases and J by 1 base, and 7 bases separated the two germline ends. CDR1 is GTSNPN, CDR2 SVGIG, per germline (reference sequence). The CDR3 loop spans 14 amino acids. CDR3 sequence reads: CAWSVEYSNQPQHF. The CDR3 nucleotides are TGTGCCTGGAGTGTCGAGTACAGCAATCAGCCCCAGCATTTT. The variable domain in full, completed from reference TRBV30 and TRBJ1-5, reads SQTIHQWPATLVQPVGSPLSLECTVEGTSNPNLYWYRQAAGRGLQLLFYSVGIGQISSEVPQNLSASRPQDRQFILSSKKLLLSDSGFYLCAWSVEYSNQPQHFGDGTRLSIL.

The rearrangement joins TRBV11-3 to TRBJ2-5, with a tentative D call TRBD2 (6 bases). TRBJ2-7 explains the end of the DNA better; the J call may be wrong. This CDR3 is 15 amino acids long. The V gene's germline CDR1 is SGHNT and CDR2 YENEEA. CDR3: CASSPWRGRNYEQYF. The CDR3 bases are TGTGCCAGCAGCCCATGGCGGGGTCGGAACTACGAGCAGTACTTC.

The chain employs TRBV2 and TRBJ2-7; tentative D call: TRBD1 (6 bases). Germline V gene lookup returns CDR1 SNHLY and CDR2 FYNNEI. This CDR3 is 16 amino acids long. The V gene lost 5 bases and the J gene lost 3 bases, with 20 bases spanning the gap. The CDR3 nucleotides read TGTGCCAGCAGTTACTCCCTACAGGGCGAGGACTACGAGCAGTACTTC. This translates into CASSYSLQGEDYEQYF.

The V and J genes are TRBV4-1 and TRBJ2-7, with 13 bases that match TRBD2. The germline CDR1 and CDR2 sequences are MGHRA and YSYEKL. The V gene end was trimmed by 1 base and the J gene end by 3 bases; junction bases not matched to a gene: 6. The CDR3 is 17 residues long. The CDR3 sequence: CASSQAQGLAGDYEQYF. The CDR3 DNA reads TGCGCCAGCAGCCAAGCCCAAGGACTAGCGGGGGACTACGAGCAGTACTTC.

This chain connects TRBV2 to TRBJ2-7; 9 bases map to TRBD1. The CDR3 is made up of 17 amino acids. Germline values: CDR1 SNHLY, CDR2 FYNNEI. J lost 3 bases, V lost 6 bases, and 15 bases had no gene match. The CDR3 loop is CASRGRLVSDRGYEQYF. In DNA form, the CDR3 reads TGTGCCAGCAGAGGAAGGTTAGTTTCGGACAGGGGCTACGAGCAGTACTTC. The full variable domain, completed using reference TRBV2 and TRBJ2-7, is EPEVTQTPSHQVTQMGQEVILRCVPISNHLYFYWYRQILGQKVEFLVSFYNNEISEKSEIFDDQFSVERPDGSNFTLKIRSTKLEDSAMYFCASRGRLVSDRGYEQYFGPGTRLTVT.